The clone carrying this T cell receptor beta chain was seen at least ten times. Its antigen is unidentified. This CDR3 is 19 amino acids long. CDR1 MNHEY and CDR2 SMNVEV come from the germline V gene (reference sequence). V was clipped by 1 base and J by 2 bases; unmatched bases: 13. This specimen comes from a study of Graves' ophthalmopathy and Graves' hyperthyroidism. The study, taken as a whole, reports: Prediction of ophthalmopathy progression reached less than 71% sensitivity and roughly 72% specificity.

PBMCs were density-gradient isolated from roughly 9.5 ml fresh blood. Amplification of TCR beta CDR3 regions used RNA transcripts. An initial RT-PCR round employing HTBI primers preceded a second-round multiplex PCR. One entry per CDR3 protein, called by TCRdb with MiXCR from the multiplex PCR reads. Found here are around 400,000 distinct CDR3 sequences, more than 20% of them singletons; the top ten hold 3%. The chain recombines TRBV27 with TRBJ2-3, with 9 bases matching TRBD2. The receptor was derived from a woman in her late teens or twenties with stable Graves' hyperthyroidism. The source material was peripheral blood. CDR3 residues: CASSLLAFASGKNTDTQYF. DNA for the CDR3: TGTGCCAGCAGTTTATTGGCCTTCGCTAGCGGGAAGAACACAGATACGCAGTATTTT.